Below, one T cell receptor beta chain is given with its context. This clonotype was observed a handful of times. Its target antigen remains unknown. The input lacks base qualities; no much larger clone sits a single base away. To demonstrate the VDJtools post-analysis software, TCR beta repertoires were profiled from the peripheral blood of some 12 young patients with multiple sclerosis. The multiple sclerosis patients were children and adolescents ranging in age from 6 to 15 years. This sample was taken from a study of post-analysis software for immune sequencing data (dated by TCRdb to about 2015). Background on the whole study: The recorded disease courses included relapsing-remitting, secondary progressive and progressive-relapsing multiple sclerosis, and some patients had no subtype annotation. A subset of samples was prepared in parallel using single-end sample barcoding, then pooled and co-amplified after Illumina adapter ligation. The patient repertoires were compared against around 11 previously published healthy control repertoires obtained from donors aged about 6 to 25 years.

Including the terminal cysteine and phenylalanine, the CDR3 comprises 15 residues. CDR3 DNA is the only sequence kept; it has 45 bases, read in frame from the first base. Looking up the germline V gene yields CDR1 SGDLS and CDR2 YYNGEE. Trimming removed 0 bases from V and 6 bases from J, leaving 13 bases between the germline ends. Libraries were made using PCR. Sequencing used an Illumina HiSeq 2500. Unique molecular identifiers were incorporated into TCR beta cDNA libraries to reduce PCR and sequencing biases. Every 1 to 10 million input T cells yielded about 500,000 cDNA molecules, meaning each molecule approximated one T cell. Patient libraries were prepared and sequenced with the same protocol used for the earlier healthy control dataset. Within a given batch, samples were prepared together, multiplexed and sequenced on the same HiSeq lane. As for how the authors treated the data: Raw barcoded reads were processed with MIGEC, discarding single-read molecular identifier groups before consensus assembly and CDR3 extraction. VDJtools was used for post-analysis of the clonotype tables, and diversity was normalized by down-sampling every dataset to the size of the smallest sample. In repertoire overlap clustering, CDR3 amino acid sequences, but not nucleotide sequences, were matched to correct batch-related cross-sample contamination. TCRdb cleaned the public reads at Q25 with fastp, built clones with MiXCR and kept in-frame beta chains. Each CDR3 protein gets just one entry, which takes the most common genes and DNA from the rows behind it. In this record, the V and J calls reflect TCRdb's handling and not the investigators' own analysis. The sample data list hundreds of thousands of distinct CDR3 sequences, and about 57% of these were observed just once. The ten biggest clones cover around 4.5% of the sample.

General study outcomes and caveats: When samples were clustered directly using the F measure, samples prepared in the same batch co-clustered strongly, which prompted a batch-effect correction. Significantly lower normalized Chao1 diversity was found in multiple sclerosis patients than in controls, suggesting substantial peripheral T-cell clonal expansion. The control group was slightly older than the multiple sclerosis patient group. Roughly 5 TRBV segments, including TRBV5-6, TRBV5-1 and TRBV20-1, were significantly more frequent in patients than controls.

The sequence is built from TRBV9 and TRBJ2-1; TRBD1 is perhaps the D gene, given 5 matching bases. The sequence derives from a girl aged 5 to 17 with multiple sclerosis. Source material: blood. The DNA is TGTGCCAGCAGCGTAGGGGGCGAAATAATCAATGAGCAGTTCTTC. The translation is CASSVGGEIINEQFF.